These 25 T cell receptor beta chains came from one sample sequenced in a study of blood T cell repertoires in COVID-19. Profiled with immunoSEQ multiplex PCR; TCRdb holds only in-frame clones, not every one. The table lists some 100,000 clones, 85% to 90% of them singletons. Sequenced sample: peripheral blood. These receptor sequences come from a human donor in a cohort sampled during active COVID-19.

V and J are TRBV3-1 (or the pseudogene TRBV3-2) and TRBJ1-3, with 7 bases that match TRBD1. Germline loops: CDR1 LGHDT, CDR2 YNNKEL (reference sequence). J lost 0 bases, V lost 2 bases, and 7 bases had no gene match. This CDR3 comprises 17 residues. The DNA of the CDR3 is TGTGCCAGCAGCCAAAACCCCGGGACAGTCTCTGGAAACACCATATATTTT. Its protein product is CASSQNPGTVSGNTIYF.

The V call is TRBV7-9, the J call TRBJ2-7; D is unclear. Germline loops: CDR1 SEHNR, CDR2 FQNEAQ (reference sequence). This CDR3 region has 14 residues. The ends were cut back, 2 bases at V and 9 bases at J, with 17 bases in the middle. This CDR3 is CASSLPVPFTGQYF. CDR3 sequence (DNA): TGTGCCAGCAGCTTACCGGTCCCCTTTACGGGGCAGTACTTC.

This clone was seen a few times. V and J are TRBV3-1 (or the pseudogene TRBV3-2) and TRBJ1-4; TRBD1 agrees at 9 bases. The CDR3 has 15 amino acids. J lost 8 bases, V lost 1 base, and 5 bases had no gene match. Germline V gene lookup returns CDR1 LGHDT and CDR2 YNNKEL (reference sequence). The CDR3 spells CASSQAGTGREKLFF. In nucleotides, the CDR3 is TGTGCCAGCAGCCAAGCAGGGACAGGGCGGGAAAAACTGTTTTTT.

This chain connects TRBV2 to TRBJ2-5, with 7 bases lining up with TRBD1. In germline, CDR1 is SNHLY, CDR2 FYNNEI. The CDR3 contains 13 residues. Germline trimming cut 6 bases from V and 2 bases from J; bases unmatched to any gene: 3. CDR3 DNA: TGTGCCAGCAGGGGACAGTTACAAGAGACCCAGTACTTC. This translates into CASRGQLQETQYF. The full variable domain, with the rest looked up from reference TRBV2 and TRBJ2-5, is EPEVTQTPSHQVTQMGQEVILRCVPISNHLYFYWYRQILGQKVEFLVSFYNNEISEKSEIFDDQFSVERPDGSNFTLKIRSTKLEDSAMYFCASRGQLQETQYFGPGTRLLVL.

The rearrangement links TRBV5-4 to TRBJ2-3; D remains ambiguous. V dropped 4 bases and J dropped 6 bases, with 9 bases sitting between them. Germline V lookup: CDR1 SGHNT, CDR2 YYREEE (reference sequence). CDR3 size: 12 residues. DNA for the CDR3: TGTGCCAGCAGCACCCAACGGGATACGCAGTATTTT. Protein product: CASSTQRDTQYF.

This chain links TRBV30 with TRBJ2-1; 14 nucleotides line up with TRBD2. The length of the CDR3 is 18 residues. The ends lost 0 bases at V and 4 bases at J; junction bases unmatched: 8. Germline CDR1 reads GTSNPN; CDR2 reads SVGIG (reference sequence). CDR3 sequence reads: CAWSVRGLAGAKYNEQFF. CDR3 bases: TGTGCCTGGAGTGTACGGGGACTAGCGGGGGCAAAATACAATGAGCAGTTCTTC.

This clone has only one observation. The genes are TRBV18 and TRBJ2-3; tentatively, D is TRBD2 (6 bases). V was clipped by 3 bases and J by 1 base, with 14 bases between them. Germline V gives CDR1 KGHSH, CDR2 LQKENI. CDR3 size: 16 residues. CDR3 nucleotides: TGTGCCAGCTCACCTCTAGCGTCGGGGGGCACAGATACGCAGTATTTT. This encodes CASSPLASGGTDTQYF.

The chain recombines TRBV5-1 with TRBJ1-2; 12 bases map to TRBD1. V shed 7 bases, J shed 7 bases, and the junction held 8 bases outside the gene matches. Germline V CDR1 and CDR2: SGHRS, YFSETQ. This CDR3 spans 14 amino acids. In DNA, the CDR3 is TGCGCCAGCGAAGAAGGGACAGGGGGCCTTGGCTACACCTTC. Translated: CASEEGTGGLGYTF.

The chain is built from TRBV20-1 and TRBJ2-1; 9 bases agree with TRBD2. J lost 2 bases, V lost 3 bases, and 2 bases had no gene match. This CDR3 comprises 14 residues. Germline V gene sequence: CDR1 DFQATT, CDR2 SNEGSKA (reference sequence). The chain's CDR3 is CSASSGGTYNEQFF. The CDR3 DNA reads TGCAGTGCTAGTAGCGGGGGAACCTACAATGAGCAGTTCTTC.

V gene TRBV27 combines with J gene TRBJ2-7; unclear D gene. The length of the CDR3 is 10 residues. V was trimmed by 9 bases and J by 7 bases, leaving 10 bases between them. The germline CDR1 and CDR2 sequences are MNHEY and SMNVEV (reference sequence). In DNA form, the CDR3 reads TGTGCCAGTCCACTCGCGGAGCAGTACTTC. Amino acids: CASPLAEQYF.

In this sample, this clone turned up a few times. The J gene is TRBJ2-7, the V gene TRBV6-2 or TRBV6-3, with TRBD2 identical over 8 bases. The J segment lost 7 bases and the V segment lost 5 bases, leaving 10 bases of the junction unmatched. Germline V gene lookup returns CDR1 MNHEY and CDR2 SVGEGT. This CDR3 is 14 amino acids long. The CDR3 sequence: CASSPSAGVREQYF. DNA of the CDR3: TGTGCCAGCAGTCCCTCAGCGGGAGTCCGGGAGCAGTACTTC.

V is TRBV2 and J is TRBJ1-1, with TRBD1 as a possible D gene (5 bases). This CDR3 is built from 13 residues. Between the trimmed V and J ends, which lost 5 bases and 1 base, there was a span of 8 bases. The germline CDR1 and CDR2 sequences are SNHLY and FYNNEI. CDR3 bases: TGTGCCAGCAGTAATACAGGGAACACTGAAGCTTTCTTT. Translation gives CASSNTGNTEAFF.

CDR3 coding DNA: TGTGCCAGCAGCCGGGGGACTAGCGGGAGCTACGAGCAGTACTTC. Encoded protein: CASSRGTSGSYEQYF. The chain combines TRBV5-4 with TRBJ2-7; TRBD2 matches 14 bases. Germline V gives CDR1 SGHNT, CDR2 YYREEE (reference sequence). The CDR3 length is 15 residues. J was trimmed by 3 bases and V by 4 bases; bases with no gene match: 3.

In its sample, this clone was seen a few times. The same CDR3 arises from other DNA sequences in this sample as well. V is TRBV5-1 and J is TRBJ1-2; D may be TRBD1 (6 bases). V lost 0 bases, J lost 4 bases, and 10 bases lay in between. This CDR3 is 14 amino acids long. Germline V gene sequence: CDR1 SGHRS, CDR2 YFSETQ. CDR3 DNA: TGCGCCAGCAGCTTGGGGGCGGACAGCTATGGCTACACCTTC. It encodes CASSLGADSYGYTF.

This chain connects TRBV6-4 to TRBJ2-3; the match to TRBD2 covers 13 bases. CDR1 is MRHNA and CDR2 is SNTAGT in the germline V gene. J was trimmed by 1 base and V by 5 bases; bases with no gene match: 6. The CDR3 length is 17 residues. DNA for the CDR3: TGTGCCAGCAGTAGGACTAGCGGGAGTGTGGGCACAGATACGCAGTATTTT. This translates into CASSRTSGSVGTDTQYF.

This chain joins TRBV5-6 and TRBJ2-3; 7 bases map to TRBD1. This CDR3 has 14 residues. J was trimmed by 4 bases and V by 4 bases; bases with no gene match: 6. The V gene's germline CDR1 is SGHDT and CDR2 YYEEEE. In DNA form, the CDR3 reads TGTGCCAGCAGCAATCGACAGGGCTCAGATACGCAGTATTTT. The encoded protein is CASSNRQGSDTQYF.

The chain joins TRBV12-3 or TRBV12-4 to TRBJ1-2; a possible D gene is TRBD1 (5 bases). V was shortened by 6 bases and J by 5 bases, with 7 bases between the two germline ends. The CDR3 loop spans 11 amino acids. CDR3 loop: CASSTGYGYTF. CDR3 nucleotides: TGTGCCAGCAGCACAGGTTATGGCTACACCTTC.

The V and J genes are TRBV9 and TRBJ2-2; 7 bases align to TRBD1. The germline gives CDR1 SGDLS, CDR2 YYNGEE. Losses at the gene ends were 4 bases for V and 0 bases for J; bases not matched to a gene: 6. This CDR3 region has 16 residues. The CDR3 DNA is TGTGCCAGCAGCCCACGACAGGGAACGAACACCGGGGAGCTGTTTTTT. Translated, it gives CASSPRQGTNTGELFF.

Comment on this clone: Because the CDR3's place on the DNA is in doubt, the DNA is left out and the CDR3 is given as listed by TCRdb. The chain uses TRBV12-2 and TRBJ2-6; the D call in the table, TRBD1, was not verified against the DNA. TRBV12-2 is a documented pseudogene. The CDR3 comprises 15 residues, both ends counted. The chain's CDR3 is CASRLWGSGANVLTF.

The chain links TRBV7-2 to TRBJ2-5; TRBD2 agrees at 10 bases. In germline, CDR1 is SGHTA, CDR2 FQGNSA. The CDR3 is 16 amino acids. V lost 5 bases and J lost 1; bases outside the gene matches: 7. CDR3 DNA: TGTGCCAGCAGCCTTGGAGTAGCGGGGGGCCAAGAGACCCAGTACTTC. Its protein is CASSLGVAGGQETQYF.

The chain links TRBV19 to TRBJ1-2, with 8 bases matching TRBD1. This CDR3 is built from 15 residues. In germline, CDR1 is LNHDA, CDR2 SQIVND (reference sequence). V dropped 7 bases and J dropped 1; count of bases not matched to a gene: 8. CDR3 sequence reads: CASTADRGRNYGYTF. As DNA, the CDR3 is TGTGCCAGTACCGCCGACAGGGGCCGTAACTATGGCTACACCTTC.

In this sample, this clone turned up once. This chain connects TRBV12-3 or TRBV12-4 to TRBJ2-5, with D perhaps TRBD1 (5 bases). Trimming shortened V by 3 bases and J by 5 bases, and 7 bases separated the two germline ends. The CDR3 contains 12 residues. Here the CDR3 reads CASSFPGETQYF. The CDR3 DNA reads as TGTGCCAGCAGTTTTCCAGGGGAGACCCAGTACTTC.

V and J are TRBV18 and TRBJ1-3; D is undetermined. Germline assignment: CDR1 KGHSH and CDR2 LQKENI. The CDR3 consists of 15 residues. Trimming left V 0 bases short and J 0 bases short, with 6 bases between. The CDR3 here is CASSPPVSSGNTIYF. The CDR3 DNA sequence: TGTGCCAGCTCACCACCCGTGAGCTCTGGAAACACCATATATTTT.

This chain links TRBV6-5 with TRBJ1-1, with D perhaps matching TRBD1 (5 bases). The germline V and J ends were trimmed by 0 bases and 4 bases, with 15 bases remaining between them. The CDR3 covers 16 residues. Germline CDR1 and CDR2: MNHEY and SVGAGI. In nucleotides, the CDR3 is TGTGCCAGCAGTTACTCAGTGGTACGGGGGGGCACTGAAGCTTTCTTT. Translated, it gives CASSYSVVRGGTEAFF.

This clone came up once. The V and J genes are TRBV19 and TRBJ2-1; 8 bases are shared with TRBD1. Per germline, CDR1 LNHDA and CDR2 SQIVND (reference sequence). The CDR3 totals 15 residues. Germline trimming cut 1 base from V and 2 bases from J; bases unmatched to any gene: 1. CDR3 DNA: TGTGCCAGTAGTATAGCGGGACAGGCCTACAATGAGCAGTTCTTC. It codes for CASSIAGQAYNEQFF.